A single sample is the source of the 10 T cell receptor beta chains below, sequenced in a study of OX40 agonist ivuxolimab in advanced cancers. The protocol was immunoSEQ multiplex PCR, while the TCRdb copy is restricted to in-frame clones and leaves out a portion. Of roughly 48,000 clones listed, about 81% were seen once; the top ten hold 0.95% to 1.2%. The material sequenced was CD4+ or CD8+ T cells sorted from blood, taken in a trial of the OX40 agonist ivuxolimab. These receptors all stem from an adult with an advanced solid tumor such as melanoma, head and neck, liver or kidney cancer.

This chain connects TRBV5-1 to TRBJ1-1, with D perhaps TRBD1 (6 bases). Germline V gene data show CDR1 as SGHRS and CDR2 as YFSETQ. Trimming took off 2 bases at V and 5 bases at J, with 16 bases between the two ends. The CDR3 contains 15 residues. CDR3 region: CASSFTQSGETEAFF. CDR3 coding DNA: TGCGCCAGCAGCTTCACGCAATCAGGGGAGACTGAAGCTTTCTTT.

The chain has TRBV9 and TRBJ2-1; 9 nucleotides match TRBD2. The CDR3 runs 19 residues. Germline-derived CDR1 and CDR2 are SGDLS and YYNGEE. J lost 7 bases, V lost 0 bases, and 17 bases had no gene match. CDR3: CASSVGPNFGREGYNEQFF. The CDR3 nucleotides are TGTGCCAGCAGCGTAGGCCCGAATTTTGGGCGGGAGGGTTATAATGAGCAGTTCTTC.

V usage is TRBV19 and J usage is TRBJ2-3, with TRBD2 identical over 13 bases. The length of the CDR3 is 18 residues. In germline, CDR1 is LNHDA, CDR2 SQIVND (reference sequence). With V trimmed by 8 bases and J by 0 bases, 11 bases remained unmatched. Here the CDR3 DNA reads TGTGCCAGTTCAGGTGGGACTAGCGGGACGCCTAGCACAGATACGCAGTATTTT. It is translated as CASSGGTSGTPSTDTQYF.

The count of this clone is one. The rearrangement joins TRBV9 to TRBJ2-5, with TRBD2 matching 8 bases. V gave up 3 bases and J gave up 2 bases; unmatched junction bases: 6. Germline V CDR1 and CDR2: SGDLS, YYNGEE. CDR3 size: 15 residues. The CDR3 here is CASSGGERGQETQYF. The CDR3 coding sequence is TGTGCCAGCAGCGGAGGGGAGCGGGGGCAAGAGACCCAGTACTTC.

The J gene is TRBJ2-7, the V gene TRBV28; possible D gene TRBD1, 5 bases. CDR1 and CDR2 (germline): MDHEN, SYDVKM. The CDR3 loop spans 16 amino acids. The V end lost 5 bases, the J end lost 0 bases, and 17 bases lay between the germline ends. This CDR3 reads CASSLFAGMSSYEQYF. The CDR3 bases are TGTGCCAGCAGTCTCTTCGCAGGGATGAGCTCCTACGAGCAGTACTTC.

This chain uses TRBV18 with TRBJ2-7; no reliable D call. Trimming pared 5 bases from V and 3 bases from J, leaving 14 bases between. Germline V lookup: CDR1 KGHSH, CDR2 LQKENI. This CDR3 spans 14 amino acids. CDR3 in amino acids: CASSWPKRFYEQYF. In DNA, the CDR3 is TGTGCCAGCTCATGGCCTAAACGTTTCTACGAGCAGTACTTC.

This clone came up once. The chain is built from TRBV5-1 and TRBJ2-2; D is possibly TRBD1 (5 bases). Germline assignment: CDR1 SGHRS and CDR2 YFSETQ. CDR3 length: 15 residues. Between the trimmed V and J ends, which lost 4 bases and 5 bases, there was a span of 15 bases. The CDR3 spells CASSPPSDSTGELFF. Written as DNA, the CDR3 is TGCGCCAGCAGCCCCCCCTCTGACAGTACCGGGGAGCTGTTTTTT.

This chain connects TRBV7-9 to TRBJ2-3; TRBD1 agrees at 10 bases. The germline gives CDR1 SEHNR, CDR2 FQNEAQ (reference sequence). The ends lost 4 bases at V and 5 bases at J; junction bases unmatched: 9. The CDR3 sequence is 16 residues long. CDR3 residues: CASSSKRTGGGDTQYF. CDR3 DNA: TGTGCCAGCAGCTCTAAGAGGACAGGGGGAGGAGATACGCAGTATTTT.

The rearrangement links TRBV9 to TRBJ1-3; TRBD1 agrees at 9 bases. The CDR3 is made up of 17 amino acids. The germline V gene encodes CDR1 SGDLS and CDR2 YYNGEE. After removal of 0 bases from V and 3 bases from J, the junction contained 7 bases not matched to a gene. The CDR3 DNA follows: TGTGCCAGCAGCGTAGTATCGACAGGGGGAATTGGAAACACCATATATTTT. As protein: CASSVVSTGGIGNTIYF.

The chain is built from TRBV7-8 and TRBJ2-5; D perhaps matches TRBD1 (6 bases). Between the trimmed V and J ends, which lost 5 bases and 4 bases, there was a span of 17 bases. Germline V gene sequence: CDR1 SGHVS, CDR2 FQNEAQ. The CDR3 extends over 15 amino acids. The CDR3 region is CASSPPNRAGETQYF. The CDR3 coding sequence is TGTGCCAGCAGCCCCCCCAACAGGGCGGGAGAGACCCAGTACTTC.